This T cell receptor (beta chain) was captured in a study of blood T cell repertoires in COVID-19. Looking at the study overall: T cells, B-cell-depleted T cells, or PBMCs supplied cDNA or gDNA.

CDR3 length: 16 amino acids. V shed 5 bases, J shed 2 bases, and the junction held 10 bases outside the gene matches. Per the germline V gene, CDR1 is SGHAT and CDR2 is FQNNGV. Sequencing used immunoSEQ multiplex PCR; TCRdb keeps in-frame clones, though not all of them. The repertoire has some 68,000 clones, less than 95% of them found once; the top ten carry roughly 0.53%. The chain links TRBV11-2 to TRBJ2-3, with 7 bases aligning to TRBD2. The source material was peripheral blood. The clonotype originates from a man aged 45-65 years with COVID-19, enrolled during active disease. CDR3 DNA sequence: TGTGCCAGCAGCCCCGGGGCTAGCGGAATCACAGATACGCAGTATTTT. It specifies CASSPGASGITDTQYF.